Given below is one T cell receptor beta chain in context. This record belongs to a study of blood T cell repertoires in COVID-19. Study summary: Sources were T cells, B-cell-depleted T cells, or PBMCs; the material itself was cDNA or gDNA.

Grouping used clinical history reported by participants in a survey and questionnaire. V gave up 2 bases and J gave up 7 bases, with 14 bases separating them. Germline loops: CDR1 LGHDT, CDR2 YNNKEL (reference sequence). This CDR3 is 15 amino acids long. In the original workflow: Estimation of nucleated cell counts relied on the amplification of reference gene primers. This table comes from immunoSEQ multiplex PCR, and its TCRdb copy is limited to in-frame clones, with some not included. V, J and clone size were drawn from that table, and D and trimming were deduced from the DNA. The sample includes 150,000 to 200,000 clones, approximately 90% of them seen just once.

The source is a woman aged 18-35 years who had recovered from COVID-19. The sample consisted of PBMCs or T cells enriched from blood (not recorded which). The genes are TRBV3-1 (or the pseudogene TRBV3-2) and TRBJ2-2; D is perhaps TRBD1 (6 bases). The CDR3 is CASSQPGQFNGELFF. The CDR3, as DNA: TGTGCCAGCAGCCAACCTGGACAGTTCAACGGGGAGCTGTTTTTT.